Listed here is a single TCR beta chain. Its cognate antigen is unknown. The same CDR3 also results from other DNA sequences found in this sample. These data come from a study of shared clonotypes between healthy human individuals. Study-wide findings and caveats: Naive CD4 clonotype sharing across several donors was approximately 5%. Among donors, the sharing of clonotypes was expected to be influenced by sequencing depth.

In the study's own analysis: For the immunoSEQ data, sequences were junction-only without quality scores, so filtering differed. Clones were read by immunoSEQ multiplex PCR, and TCRdb kept only the in-frame ones, dropping some. D and trimming come from the DNA, and the V and J calls and clone size come from that table. The sample has 2.5 million or so clones, around nine tenths seen once; the top ten hold 0.14%. Trimming took 3 bases from V and 2 from J, leaving 13 bases between them. Germline V CDR1 and CDR2: SGHAT, FQNNGV. The CDR3 runs to 15 residues. A CD45RA-negative memory subset and a CD45RA+ naive subset were separated from the CD4+ cells.

The sample taken for sequencing was naive CD4+ T cells sorted from blood. As for subset: CD45RA+ positively selected. The chain combines TRBV11-2 with TRBJ2-5, with TRBD2 as a possible D gene (7 bases). The clonotype was recovered from a man aged 18 to 30 in good health. CDR3 coding DNA: TGTGCCAGCAGCTTGGTGGCGGGGGCGCAAGAGACCCAGTACTTC. Translating it yields CASSLVAGAQETQYF.